This T cell receptor beta chain appears in the sequencing data of a study of blood T cells in healthy people across ages. On the study more broadly: About one barcoded beta molecule per two T cells came from capture by template switching.

This CDR3 is built from 12 residues. Trimming pared 5 bases from V and 10 bases from J, leaving 9 bases between. CDR1 is MDHEN, CDR2 SYDVKM, per germline. Study-wide results and caveats: Researchers deemed the diversity estimates from one million T cells underestimates.

This clonotype has only a few counts. Its specificity is not known. Each donor gave roughly 9.2 milliliters of peripheral blood. A J-beta primer mix and a sample-barcoded 5' primer were used in a second PCR of roughly 7 to 12 cycles. Each of the cDNA molecules was tagged by a template-switch adaptor with 12 random nucleotides. A single record per CDR3 protein comes from TCRdb applying MiXCR to the 5' RACE reads. The sample lists 1.5 million to 2 million distinct CDR3 sequences, about 31% occurring once. The TCR sequence derives from a woman aged 25 to 45 in good health. The chain has TRBV28 and TRBJ1-6; D gene unclear. Sample: blood. The CDR3 DNA sequence: TGTGCCAGCAGTAATACAGTCTCACCCCTCCACTTT. Protein sequence: CASSNTVSPLHF.